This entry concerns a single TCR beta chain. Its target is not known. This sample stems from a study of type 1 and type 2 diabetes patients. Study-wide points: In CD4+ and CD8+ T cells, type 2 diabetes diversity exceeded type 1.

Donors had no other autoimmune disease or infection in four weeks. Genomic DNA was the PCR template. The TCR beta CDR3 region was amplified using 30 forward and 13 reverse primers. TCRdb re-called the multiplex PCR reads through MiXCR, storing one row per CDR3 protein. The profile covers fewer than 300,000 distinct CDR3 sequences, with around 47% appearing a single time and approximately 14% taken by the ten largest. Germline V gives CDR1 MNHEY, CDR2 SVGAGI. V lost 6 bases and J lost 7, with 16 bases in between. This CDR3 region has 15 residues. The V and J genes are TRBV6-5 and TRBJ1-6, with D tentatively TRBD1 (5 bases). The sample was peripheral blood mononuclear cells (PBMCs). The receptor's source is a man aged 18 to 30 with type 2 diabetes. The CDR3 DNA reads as TGTGCCAGCAGCCCCGTGGGGACGAAAAATTCACCCCTCCACTTT. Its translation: CASSPVGTKNSPLHF.